The clone carrying this TCR beta chain was seen just once. This sample was included in a study of shared clonotypes between healthy human individuals. Measured with immunoSEQ multiplex PCR; TCRdb has only the in-frame clones, and not every one. Among about 1.1 million clones listed, about 80% were seen once. This receptor was obtained from a man between 18 and 29 years old in good health. Some clones in this sample may be carry-over from other donors' samples. What was sequenced was memory CD4+ T cells from PBMCs. Regarding subset: CD45RA-negative fraction.

CDR3 in DNA: TGCGCCAGCAGCCTAACGGACGGCAACTATGGCTACACCTTC. Protein sequence: CASSLTDGNYGYTF. The V and J genes are TRBV4-1 and TRBJ1-2; the D is unclear. The CDR3 is 14 amino acids. Between the trimmed V and J ends, which lost 4 bases and 2 bases, there was a span of 11 bases. Germline V lookup: CDR1 MGHRA, CDR2 YSYEKL.